This T cell receptor beta chain was documented in a study of CD8+ T cells in alopecia areata. As for treatment: oral pan-JAK inhibitor, 5-10 mg twice daily. About this clone: What it binds is unknown.

This CDR3 has 14 amino acids. Trimming took 4 bases from V and 6 from J; bases not matched to a gene: 9. Looked up from germline, CDR1 is GTSNPN and CDR2 is SVGIG (reference sequence). Study-level findings and limits: TCR sharing across patients was less clear than in mice, possibly HLA-related. The study found that many expanded lesional clones persisted in scalp and blood during tofacitinib.

The sequencing template was cDNA reverse transcribed from extracted RNA. Data came from immunoSEQ multiplex PCR; TCRdb stores just in-frame clones and leaves some out. The profile shows roughly 170,000 clones, around 50% of them singletons. This chain uses TRBV30 with TRBJ2-1, with 7 positions matching TRBD2. The sequenced sample was CD8+ T cells sorted from blood, obtained at week 24, from a patient treated with tofacitinib. This TCR derives from a human donor with alopecia areata. In DNA form, the CDR3 reads TGTGCCTGGATGGGGGGGACTATTGGCAATGAGCAGTTCTTC. Translation gives CAWMGGTIGNEQFF.